This TCR beta chain was documented in a study of T-cell reconstitution after alpha-beta-depleted transplantation in children. This clonotype was counted a few times. The antigen remains unidentified. In germline, CDR1 is SEHNR, CDR2 FQNEAQ (reference sequence). This CDR3 has 16 residues. Trimming cost V 5 bases and J 2 bases; bases outside gene matches: 10. Points from the study as a whole: From newly produced T cells came most of the T-cell counts and diversity one year after transplant.

For TCRbeta, the library was prepared with unique molecular identifiers. TCRdb ran MiXCR on the PCR reads and lists one entry per CDR3 protein. The table records 500,000 to 650,000 distinct CDR3 sequences, 11% of them present only once. This rearrangement joins TRBV7-9 to TRBJ2-5, with 8 bases identical to TRBD1. The source of this sequence is a female patient aged 2 to 10 who had a stem cell transplant for aplastic anemia, so the T cells may come from the graft donor. The input for sequencing was PBMCs, mostly from graft donor cells, taken 180 days after TCRalphabeta/CD19-depleted stem cell transplant. For the CDR3, the DNA is TGTGCCAGCAGCCCACGAGGGACAGGAGGGCAAGAGACCCAGTACTTC. Translating it yields CASSPRGTGGQETQYF.